This TCR beta chain was recorded in a study of PD-L1 blockade in urothelial cancer. The data were produced by immunoSEQ multiplex PCR, yet TCRdb's version contains in-frame clones alone and is incomplete. The table includes tens of thousands of clones, roughly 87% detected once. The ends lost 5 bases at V and 4 bases at J; junction bases unmatched: 3. Looked up from germline, CDR1 is SGHNT and CDR2 is YENEEA. There are 14 residues in the CDR3. The origin of this receptor is a woman between 70 and 85 years old with urothelial cancer. The chain uses TRBV11-3 and TRBJ2-1; 9 bases fit TRBD1. Specimen: PBMCs, collected around atezolizumab (anti-PD-L1) treatment. CDR3 coding DNA: TGTGCCAGCAGCCCGGGACAGGGTTACAATGAGCAGTTCTTC. This encodes CASSPGQGYNEQFF.